The next 25 T cell receptor beta chains were all read from a single sample in a study of cytomegalovirus exposure and HLA in healthy donors. Primers: 60 Vbeta forward and 13 Jbeta reverse. The table came from immunoSEQ multiplex PCR; TCRdb's copy has only in-frame clones and leaves some out. Found here are about 100,000 clones, under 80% of them singletons; the top ten hold over 3.5%. The sample taken for sequencing was PBMCs. The receptors stem from a man aged 35 to 55 in good health and CMV-seronegative.

This clone is a singleton in its sample. The chain uses TRBV7-9 and TRBJ1-1; no reliable D call. The CDR3 extends over 13 amino acids. Trimming cost V 1 base and J 4 bases, with 7 bases left between them. The germline V gene has CDR1 SEHNR and CDR2 FQNEAQ (reference sequence). The CDR3: CASSLEASTEAFF. In DNA form, the CDR3 reads TGTGCCAGCAGCTTAGAAGCTTCCACTGAAGCTTTCTTT. The variable domain in full, with the rest retrieved from reference TRBV7-9 and TRBJ1-1, is DTGVSQNPRHKITKRGQNVTFRCDPISEHNRLYWYRQTLGQGPEFLTYFQNEAQLEKSRLLSDRFSAERPKGSFSTLEIQRTEQGDSAMYLCASSLEASTEAFFGQGTRLTVV.

This clone showed up just a few times. CDR3 region: CASSLLIAGQNTGELFF. CDR3 DNA sequence: TGTGCCAGCAGCTTGCTGATCGCAGGGCAGAACACCGGGGAGCTGTTTTTT. The chain carries TRBV5-4 and TRBJ2-2, with D maybe TRBD1 (5 bases). This CDR3 region has 17 residues. Germline V gene lookup returns CDR1 SGHNT and CDR2 YYREEE (reference sequence). Deletions cut 1 base from V and 1 base from J, with 14 bases between.

This rearrangement joins TRBV7-2 to TRBJ2-5; no clear D. Trimming removed 3 bases at V and 2 bases at J, with 7 bases between. Germline-derived CDR1 and CDR2 are SGHTA and FQGNSA. This CDR3 has 13 amino acids. The CDR3 DNA sequence: TGTGCCAGCAGCTTTCCCCCTCAAGAGACCCAGTACTTC. This encodes CASSFPPQETQYF.

With respect to this clone: The junction does not match germline at one end; this may be a read error. The chain carries TRBV7-9 and TRBJ1-2, with 10 bases that match TRBD1. The CDR3 extends over 16 amino acids. The germline gives CDR1 SEHNR, CDR2 FQNEAQ (reference sequence). This CDR3 reads CSSSGRDRGLPSGYTF. The CDR3 DNA sequence: TGTTCCAGCAGCGGCCGGGACAGGGGTTTGCCCAGTGGCTACACCTTC.

V usage is TRBV2 and J usage is TRBJ1-1; D is possibly TRBD1 (6 bases). Germline V gene lookup returns CDR1 SNHLY and CDR2 FYNNEI. The length of the CDR3 is 13 residues. Trimming removed 8 bases at V and 1 base at J, with 11 bases between. CDR3 loop: CASEQGENTEAFF. CDR3 sequence (DNA): TGTGCCAGCGAACAGGGTGAGAACACTGAAGCTTTCTTT.

The genes are TRBV2 and TRBJ1-1; weak D call: TRBD1 (5 bases). Germline-derived CDR1 and CDR2 are SNHLY and FYNNEI. The CDR3 is 13 amino acids. Trimming left V 8 bases short and J 3 bases short, with 13 bases between. Here the CDR3 reads CASAPGGDTEAFF. CDR3 nucleotides: TGTGCCAGCGCCCCGGGGGGGGACACTGAAGCTTTCTTT.

The V and J genes are TRBV6-5 and TRBJ2-2; D gene unclear. V shed 0 bases and J shed 3 bases, with 5 bases lying between them. The CDR3 is 14 amino acids. The germline V gene encodes CDR1 MNHEY and CDR2 SVGAGI. CDR3 nucleotides: TGTGCCAGCAGTTACTCTCGAGACACCGGGGAGCTGTTTTTT. This gives the protein CASSYSRDTGELFF.

The chain couples TRBV19 to TRBJ2-2, with 13 nucleotides matching TRBD2. The length of the CDR3 is 17 residues. Germline values: CDR1 LNHDA, CDR2 SQIVND (reference sequence). The ends lost 4 bases at V and 6 bases at J; junction bases unmatched: 8. CDR3 in amino acids: CASSNGLAGVMAGELFF. Here the CDR3 DNA reads TGTGCCAGTAGTAACGGACTAGCGGGGGTTATGGCCGGGGAGCTGTTTTTT.

The V and J genes are TRBV7-3 and TRBJ2-7, with 7 bases fitting TRBD1. CDR3 length equals 15 residues. Looked up from germline, CDR1 is SGHTA and CDR2 is FQGTGA. The junction had 7 bases not matched to a gene; V was cut back by 4 bases and J by 1 base. Here the CDR3 DNA reads TGTGCCAGCAGCTGCCGGGACAGCAGATCCTACGAGCAGTACGTC. Translated: CASSCRDSRSYEQYV.

V usage is TRBV11-2 and J usage is TRBJ2-7; D possibly corresponds to TRBD2 (6 bases). CDR3 length: 13 residues. V was shortened by 3 bases and J by 4 bases, with 10 bases between the two germline ends. The germline V gene encodes CDR1 SGHAT and CDR2 FQNNGV. The chain's CDR3 is CASSLGGVYEQYV. The CDR3 DNA reads as TGTGCCAGCAGCTTGGGCGGGGTTTACGAGCAGTACGTC.

V is TRBV27 and J is TRBJ2-5; D not resolved. V lost 5 bases, J lost 4 bases, and 17 bases lay in between. The CDR3 runs to 15 residues. Germline V gene lookup returns CDR1 MNHEY and CDR2 SMNVEV (reference sequence). The CDR3 DNA is TGTGCCAGCAGTACTGTTTACAGTACCCTAGAGACCCAGTACTTC. Translated: CASSTVYSTLETQYF.

This chain joins TRBV5-8 and TRBJ1-1; 9 bases are shared with TRBD1. The germline V gene has CDR1 SGHTS and CDR2 YDEGEE. The V gene end was trimmed by 1 base and the J gene end by 6 bases; junction bases not matched to a gene: 4. This CDR3 region has 14 residues. In DNA form, the CDR3 reads TGTGCCAGCAGCTTGCGGACAGGGGCGTCTGAAGCTTTCTTT. It is translated as CASSLRTGASEAFF.

The V call is TRBV5-1, the J call TRBJ2-3, with 10 bases fitting TRBD1. Germline loops: CDR1 SGHRS, CDR2 YFSETQ. Trimming took 0 bases from V and 3 from J; bases not matched to a gene: 1. CDR3 length: 15 residues. Here the CDR3 reads CASSLGDRGTDTQYF. In DNA, the CDR3 is TGCGCCAGCAGCTTGGGGGACAGGGGTACAGATACGCAGTATTTT. The full variable domain, its missing parts supplied by reference TRBV5-1 and TRBJ2-3, is KAGVTQTPRYLIKTRGQQVTLSCSPISGHRSVSWYQQTPGQGLQFLFEYFSETQRNKGNFPGRFSGRQFSNSRSEMNVSTLELGDSALYLCASSLGDRGTDTQYFGPGTRLTVL.

The chain recombines TRBV7-2 with TRBJ2-1; D not certain. The V end was cut by 1 base, the J end by 6 bases, with 10 bases between. Germline V gives CDR1 SGHTA, CDR2 FQGNSA. This CDR3 is built from 14 residues. CDR3 DNA: TGTGCCAGCAGCTTAGGGTCCGCGCTCAATGAGCAGTTCTTC. It translates to CASSLGSALNEQFF.

Points on this clone: This may be a read error, as it is one base from a much larger clone. The sample has other DNA sequences that encode this CDR3 too. The gene calls are TRBV19 and TRBJ2-7; D uncertain. CDR1 is LNHDA, CDR2 SQIVND, per germline (reference sequence). Trimming pared 7 bases from V and 4 bases from J, leaving 11 bases between. The CDR3 runs to 12 residues. CDR3 in amino acids: CASNVAVYEQYV. DNA for the CDR3: TGTGCCAGTAATGTAGCAGTTTACGAGCAGTACGTC.

The chain couples TRBV30 to TRBJ1-1; 10 bases are shared with TRBD1. The length of the CDR3 is 15 residues. Germline lookup yields CDR1 GTSNPN and CDR2 SVGIG (reference sequence). The trim removed 4 bases at V and 6 bases at J, leaving 11 bases unmatched. In DNA, the CDR3 is TGTGCCTGGATTTCCATACGACAGGGGGCTGCTGAAGCTTTCTTT. Protein product: CAWISIRQGAAEAFF.

This clone showed up just once. The rearrangement joins TRBV28 to TRBJ2-1; 7 positions agree with TRBD1. Germline V gene data show CDR1 as MDHEN and CDR2 as SYDVKM. V lost 5 bases to trimming and J lost 5 bases; unmatched junction nucleotides: 9. The CDR3 length is 15 residues. The CDR3 DNA reads TGTGCCAGCAGTGCGCCCGGGGACAGCGACAATGAGCAGTTCTTC. It codes for CASSAPGDSDNEQFF.

V and J are TRBV7-9 and TRBJ1-1, with 9 nucleotides matching TRBD1. CDR3 length equals 13 residues. Trimming cost V 6 bases and J 1 base; bases outside gene matches: 0. The germline CDR1 and CDR2 sequences are SEHNR and FQNEAQ (reference sequence). CDR3 nucleotide sequence: TGTGCCAGCAGACAGGGGGCGAACACTGAAGCTTTCTTT. This translates into CASRQGANTEAFF.

This chain connects TRBV18 to TRBJ2-2, with a tentative D call TRBD1 (6 bases). This CDR3 region has 15 residues. CDR1 and CDR2 (germline): KGHSH, LQKENI. The V and J ends lost 4 bases and 2 bases respectively, with 11 bases between them. This chain's CDR3 is CASSQGQVNTGELFF. Here the CDR3 DNA reads TGTGCCAGCTCACAGGGACAAGTTAACACCGGGGAGCTGTTTTTT.

The CDR3, as DNA: TGTGCCAGCAGCTTAGCGGGGGGGTCCAATGAGCAGTTCTTC. It codes for CASSLAGGSNEQFF. This chain joins TRBV7-2 and TRBJ2-1; 7 nucleotides match TRBD2. The CDR3 has 14 residues. Trimming cost V 0 bases and J 6 bases; bases outside gene matches: 2. Looked up from germline, CDR1 is SGHTA and CDR2 is FQGNSA.

The table lists this clone with a few counts. This chain uses TRBV5-1 with TRBJ2-2; 9 bases are shared with TRBD2. Looked up from germline, CDR1 is SGHRS and CDR2 is YFSETQ. The CDR3 consists of 16 residues. With 0 bases clipped from V and 7 bases from J, the junction kept 7 bases outside the gene matches. The CDR3 protein is CASSLVAGGLSGELFF. The CDR3, as DNA: TGCGCCAGCAGCTTGGTGGCGGGGGGGCTCAGCGGGGAGCTGTTTTTT.

This clone showed up many times. This sample includes further DNA sequences coding for the same CDR3. This sequence joins TRBV5-1 and TRBJ1-1, with 9 bases aligning to TRBD1. The length of the CDR3 is 13 residues. Germline V lookup: CDR1 SGHRS, CDR2 YFSETQ. V trimming: 4 bases; J trimming: 4 bases; junction bases outside the gene matches: 2. CDR3 sequence (DNA): TGCGCCAGCAGCCTGACAGGGGGCACTGAAGCTTTCTTT. It yields the protein CASSLTGGTEAFF.

V usage is TRBV10-3 and J usage is TRBJ2-7; 13 nucleotides align to TRBD2. CDR1 and CDR2 (germline): ENHRY, SYGVKD. The CDR3 covers 16 residues. J lost 4 bases, V lost 0 bases, and 3 bases had no gene match. The CDR3 DNA reads as TGTGCCATCAGTGAGTCGACGACTAGCGGGGGGTACGAGCAGTACTTC. Translated, it gives CAISESTTSGGYEQYF.

This clone appeared once. The chain employs TRBV6-6 and TRBJ2-5, with 8 bases that match TRBD2. The CDR3 spans 14 residues. CDR1 and CDR2 from the germline V gene are MNHNY and SVGAGI (reference sequence). V was pared by 8 bases and J by 1 base, with 6 bases of the junction left unmatched. The CDR3 DNA follows: TGTGCCAGCCATAGGACTAGCACCCAAGAGACCCAGTACTTC. It codes for CASHRTSTQETQYF.

The V and J genes are TRBV7-2 and TRBJ2-7; TRBD1 is a possible D gene (5 bases). The germline CDR1 and CDR2 sequences are SGHTA and FQGNSA. This CDR3 has 13 amino acids. V was pared by 3 bases and J by 6 bases, with 12 bases between. CDR3 DNA: TGTGCCAGCAGCTTCTCGACAGCCTCCGAGCAGTACGTC. It specifies CASSFSTASEQYV.